Presented here are 16 T cell receptor beta chains from one specimen sequenced in a study of shared clonotypes between healthy human individuals (dated by TCRdb to 2018 to 2020). The library was prepared using the immunoSEQ multiplex PCR assay. The immuneACCESS repertoire file appears here via TCRdb, limited to in-frame rearrangements. These files lack a portion of the clones; in checked studies, under half of the deficit traces to unresolved V genes, and the cause of the others is not known. The table for this sample lists about 800,000 clones; 96% of them were counted only once. The ten largest make up less than 0.25% of the sample. CD8 naive samples were obtained by positive selection for CCR7 among CD45RO-negative cells, yielding a CD45RA+CCR7+ population from which TemRA cells were excluded. What was sequenced was naive CD8+ T cells sorted from blood. Explained via the paper, the cell subset or site label denotes: CD45RA+CCR7+. The receptors originated from a man younger than 40 in good health.

The chain recombines TRBV21-1 with TRBJ2-7. TRBV21-1 is a pseudogene locus. The CDR3 length is 13 residues. The CDR3 sequence: CASSLPGTYEQYF. In DNA, the CDR3 is TGTGCCAGCAGCTTACCGGGCACCTACGAGCAGTACTTC.

A word on this clone: Other DNA sequences in the same sample also yield this CDR3. The rearrangement uses TRBV9 and TRBJ2-5; 7 bases align to TRBD1. CDR3 length: 15 residues. V lost 0 bases to trimming and J lost 2 bases; unmatched junction nucleotides: 4. Germline loops: CDR1 SGDLS, CDR2 YYNGEE. Here the CDR3 reads CASSVEGRGQETQYF. Here the CDR3 DNA reads TGTGCCAGCAGCGTAGAAGGCAGGGGGCAAGAGACCCAGTACTTC.

The J gene is TRBJ2-1, the V gene TRBV18; D gene unclear. The V and J ends lost 6 bases and 0 bases respectively, with 9 bases between them. This CDR3 comprises 14 residues. CDR1 is KGHSH and CDR2 is LQKENI in the germline V gene. The chain's CDR3 is CASSPPSSYNEQFF. The CDR3 nucleotides read TGTGCCAGCTCTCCCCCGAGCTCCTACAATGAGCAGTTCTTC.

This chain connects TRBV28 to TRBJ2-7; the D is unclear. The CDR3 has 13 residues. Germline values: CDR1 MDHEN, CDR2 SYDVKM. V was shortened by 7 bases and J by 0 bases, with 10 bases between the two germline ends. The CDR3 DNA sequence: TGTGCCAGCACCGCGCGCCTCTCCTACGAGCAGTACTTC. Translating it yields CASTARLSYEQYF.

The rearrangement joins TRBV9 to TRBJ1-3; the D gene is possibly TRBD1 (6 bases). The CDR3 length is 15 residues. Trimming shortened V by 0 bases and J by 3 bases, and 10 bases separated the two germline ends. Germline V CDR1 and CDR2: SGDLS, YYNGEE. CDR3 sequence reads: CASSVGGQHGNTIYF. In DNA, the CDR3 is TGTGCCAGCAGCGTAGGAGGACAGCATGGAAACACCATATATTTT. Complete variable domain (other parts from reference TRBV9 and TRBJ1-3): DSGVTQTPKHLITATGQRVTLRCSPRSGDLSVYWYQQSLDQGLQFLIQYYNGEERAKGNILERFSAQQFPDLHSELNLSSLELGDSALYFCASSVGGQHGNTIYFGEGSWLTVV.

The chain carries TRBV19 and TRBJ2-3; D is uncertain. This CDR3 is 13 amino acids long. Germline CDR1 and CDR2: LNHDA and SQIVND (reference sequence). Trimming stripped 6 bases from V and 3 bases from J, with 10 bases between. CDR3 sequence reads: CASRSLVTDTQYF. CDR3 DNA: TGTGCCAGTAGGAGCTTAGTAACAGATACGCAGTATTTT. Full variable domain (outside the CDR3, taken from reference TRBV19 and TRBJ2-3): DGGITQSPKYLFRKEGQNVTLSCEQNLNHDAMYWYRQDPGQGLRLIYYSQIVNDFQKGDIAEGYSVSREKKESFPLTVTSAQKNPTAFYLCASRSLVTDTQYFGPGTRLTVL.

This chain connects TRBV6-1 to TRBJ1-2; 8 positions agree with TRBD1. V shed 3 bases and J 6 bases; nucleotides not matched to a gene: 3. Germline V lookup: CDR1 MNHNS, CDR2 SASEGT. This CDR3 contains 13 residues. For the CDR3, the DNA is TGTGCCAGCAGTGAGTTCAGGGGGCATGGCTACACCTTC. Translating it yields CASSEFRGHGYTF.

The V call is TRBV27, the J call TRBJ2-7; D uncertain. The CDR3 loop spans 13 amino acids. From germline, CDR1 is MNHEY and CDR2 SMNVEV (reference sequence). The V end lost 0 bases, the J end lost 6 bases, and 9 bases lay between the germline ends. This CDR3 reads CASSLSGRSEQYF. Written as DNA, the CDR3 is TGTGCCAGCAGTTTATCGGGTAGGAGCGAGCAGTACTTC.

The V call is TRBV6-4, the J call TRBJ1-5; D may be TRBD1 (6 bases). Trimming pared 3 bases from V and 6 bases from J, leaving 12 bases between. This CDR3 has 14 amino acids. Germline V gives CDR1 MRHNA, CDR2 SNTAGT. The CDR3 DNA is TGTGCCAGCAGTGAGCTGGCAGGGGTTCAGCCCCAGCATTTT. It is translated as CASSELAGVQPQHF.

Notes on this clone: Different DNA sequences within this sample yield the same CDR3. V gene TRBV29-1 combines with J gene TRBJ2-7; the match to TRBD1 covers 9 bases. This CDR3 comprises 12 residues. Germline loops: CDR1 SQVTM, CDR2 ANQGSEA. With V trimmed by 6 bases and J by 4 bases, 4 bases remained unmatched. The CDR3 nucleotides read TGCAGCGTGCTGACAGGGGGGTACGAGCAGTACTTC. It encodes CSVLTGGYEQYF.

The chain is built from TRBV5-4 and TRBJ2-7; 9 bases line up with TRBD2. Losses at the gene ends were 0 bases for V and 6 bases for J; bases not matched to a gene: 10. CDR3 length: 16 amino acids. Germline-derived CDR1 and CDR2 are SGHNT and YYREEE (reference sequence). CDR3: CASSLGLAVGPGEQYF. The CDR3 bases are TGTGCCAGCAGCTTGGGACTAGCGGTAGGCCCGGGCGAGCAGTACTTC.

The chain couples TRBV28 to TRBJ2-7, with TRBD2 matching 8 bases. The J segment lost 12 bases and the V segment lost 4 bases, leaving 17 bases of the junction unmatched. Germline values: CDR1 MDHEN, CDR2 SYDVKM. The CDR3 contains 15 residues. CDR3 loop: CASSSTLPLTSGLYF. CDR3 nucleotide sequence: TGTGCCAGCAGTTCCACTTTGCCCCTTACTAGCGGCTTGTACTTC.

The chain joins TRBV7-9 to TRBJ1-1, with D hard to call. The CDR3 spans 12 residues. Trimming removed 4 bases from V and 4 bases from J, with 7 bases in between. Germline-derived CDR1 and CDR2 are SEHNR and FQNEAQ (reference sequence). In DNA form, the CDR3 reads TGTGCCAGCAGCTCCGGGCCCACTGAAGCTTTCTTT. It is translated as CASSSGPTEAFF.

The CDR3 region is CASSEEGANEEQFF. DNA for the CDR3: TGTGCCAGCAGTGAGGAGGGGGCTAATGAGGAGCAGTTCTTC. The chain uses TRBV2 and TRBJ2-1; D perhaps matches TRBD1 (7 bases). CDR1 and CDR2 from the germline V gene are SNHLY and FYNNEI. The CDR3 runs to 14 residues. V was cut by 3 bases and J by 10 bases, with 16 bases left in between. The full variable domain, in which reference TRBV2 and TRBJ2-1 provide the parts outside the CDR3, is EPEVTQTPSHQVTQMGQEVILRCVPISNHLYFYWYRQILGQKVEFLVSFYNNEISEKSEIFDDQFSVERPDGSNFTLKIRSTKLEDSAMYFCASSEEGANEEQFFGPGTRLTVL.

The chain links TRBV2 to TRBJ2-3, with 7 bases identical to TRBD1. The germline V gene encodes CDR1 SNHLY and CDR2 FYNNEI. The CDR3 covers 17 residues. V lost 2 bases and J lost 4; bases outside the gene matches: 12. As DNA, the CDR3 is TGTGCCAGCAGTGAAATGAAGGGGGCCGAGCGCGCAGATACGCAGTATTTT. It is translated as CASSEMKGAERADTQYF.

The chain has TRBV29-1 and TRBJ2-2; D may be TRBD1 (5 bases). Trimming removed 2 bases from V and 1 base from J, with 8 bases in between. The CDR3 totals 14 residues. Germline V gene sequence: CDR1 SQVTM, CDR2 ANQGSEA. CDR3 coding DNA: TGCAGCGTTGAATACGGACAGAACACCGGGGAGCTGTTTTTT. It is translated as CSVEYGQNTGELFF.